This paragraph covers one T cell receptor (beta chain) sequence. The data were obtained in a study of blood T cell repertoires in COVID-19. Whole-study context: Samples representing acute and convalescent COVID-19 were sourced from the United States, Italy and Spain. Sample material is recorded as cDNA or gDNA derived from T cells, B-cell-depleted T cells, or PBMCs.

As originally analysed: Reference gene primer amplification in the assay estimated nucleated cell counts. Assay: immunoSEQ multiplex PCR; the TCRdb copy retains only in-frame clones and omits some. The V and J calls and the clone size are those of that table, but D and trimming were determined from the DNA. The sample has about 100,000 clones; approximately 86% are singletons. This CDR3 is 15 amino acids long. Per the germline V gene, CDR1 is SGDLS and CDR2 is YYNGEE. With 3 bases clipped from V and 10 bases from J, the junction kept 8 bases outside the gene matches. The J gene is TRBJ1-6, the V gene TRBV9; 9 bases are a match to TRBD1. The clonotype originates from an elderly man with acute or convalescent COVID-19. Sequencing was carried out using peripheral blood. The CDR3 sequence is CASSGQGVDRSPLHF. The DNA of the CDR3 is TGTGCCAGCAGCGGACAGGGGGTCGATCGGTCACCCCTCCACTTT. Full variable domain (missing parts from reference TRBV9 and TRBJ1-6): DSGVTQTPKHLITATGQRVTLRCSPRSGDLSVYWYQQSLDQGLQFLIQYYNGEERAKGNILERFSAQQFPDLHSELNLSSLELGDSALYFCASSGQGVDRSPLHFGNGTRLTVT.